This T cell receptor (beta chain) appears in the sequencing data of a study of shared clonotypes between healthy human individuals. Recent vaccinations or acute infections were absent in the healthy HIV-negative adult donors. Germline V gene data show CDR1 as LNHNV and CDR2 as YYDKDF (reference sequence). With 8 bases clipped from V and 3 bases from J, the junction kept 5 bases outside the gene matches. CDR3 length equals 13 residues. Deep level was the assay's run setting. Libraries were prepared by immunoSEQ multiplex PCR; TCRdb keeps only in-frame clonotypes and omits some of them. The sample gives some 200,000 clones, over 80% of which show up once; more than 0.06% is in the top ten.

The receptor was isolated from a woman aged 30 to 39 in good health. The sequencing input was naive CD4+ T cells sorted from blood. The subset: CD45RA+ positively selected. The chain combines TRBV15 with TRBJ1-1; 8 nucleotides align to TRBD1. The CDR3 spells CATRDRLDTEAFF. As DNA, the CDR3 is TGTGCCACCCGGGACAGGCTTGACACTGAAGCTTTCTTT.